Each of the 27 T cell receptor beta chains below was sequenced from the same sample in a study of blood T cells in healthy people across ages. PCR was performed a second time for about 6 to 12 cycles using a sample-barcoded 5' primer and a J-beta primer mix. TCRdb reprocessed the 5' RACE reads via MiXCR and lists one record per CDR3 protein. The sample consists of approximately 690,000 distinct CDR3 sequences, roughly 58% of them appearing once. Sequenced input: blood. The origin of the receptors is a man aged 55 to 70 in good health.

V usage is TRBV12-3 or TRBV12-4 and J usage is TRBJ1-2; no definite D call. V lost 7 bases and J lost 3, with 12 bases in between. The CDR3 loop spans 13 amino acids. The CDR3 region is CASTTTPYYGYTF. Here the CDR3 DNA reads TGTGCCAGCACTACGACACCGTACTATGGCTACACCTTC.

J is TRBJ2-1 and V is TRBV25-1; possibly TRBD1 or TRBD2 for D (5 bases each). Between the trimmed V and J ends, which lost 0 bases and 2 bases, there was a span of 8 bases. There are 15 residues in the CDR3. Germline CDR1 reads MGHDK; CDR2 reads SYGVNS. The CDR3 nucleotides are TGTGCCAGCAGTGAATATGAGGGGACCTACAATGAGCAGTTCTTC. It yields the protein CASSEYEGTYNEQFF.

Concerning this clonotype: One junction end disagrees with the germline gene, perhaps due to a read error. The rearrangement joins TRBV20-1 to TRBJ2-3; D unresolved. This CDR3 region has 13 residues. The germline gives CDR1 DFQATT, CDR2 SNEGSKA (reference sequence). As DNA, the CDR3 is TGCAGTTCGGCAGTCCATAGCACAGATATGCAGTATTTT. This translates into CSSAVHSTDMQYF.

The rearrangement uses TRBV20-1 and TRBJ2-5; D might be TRBD2 (5 bases). Deletions cut 5 bases from V and 2 bases from J, with 12 bases between. This CDR3 is built from 13 residues. CDR1 and CDR2 (germline): DFQATT, SNEGSKA (reference sequence). CDR3 nucleotide sequence: TGCAGTGCTCATAAGCGGCCGCAAGAGACCCAGTACTTC. Translating it yields CSAHKRPQETQYF.

This clonotype was found a few times. The chain uses TRBV2 and TRBJ2-1; 8 bases match TRBD2. V lost 3 bases, J lost 9 bases, and 4 bases stayed unmatched. Germline assignment: CDR1 SNHLY and CDR2 FYNNEI. This CDR3 spans 13 amino acids. CDR3 protein: CASSDYGGGEQFF. The DNA of the CDR3 is TGTGCCAGCAGTGATTACGGGGGGGGTGAGCAGTTCTTC.

This sequence joins TRBV7-8 and TRBJ2-7; tentatively, D is TRBD1 (6 bases). Germline V gene sequence: CDR1 SGHVS, CDR2 FQNEAQ. V was pared by 0 bases and J by 7 bases, with 19 bases between. This CDR3 region has 16 residues. The CDR3 DNA is TGTGCCAGCAGCTTAGCCCACAGGCTAAGGGACAATGAGCAGTACTTC. Translating gives CASSLAHRLRDNEQYF. Using reference TRBV7-8 and TRBJ2-7 for the parts outside the CDR3, the full variable domain is GAGVSQSPRYKVAKRGQDVALRCDPISGHVSLFWYQQALGQGPEFLTYFQNEAQLDKSGLPSDRFFAERPEGSVSTLKIQRTQQEDSAVYLCASSLAHRLRDNEQYFGPGTRLTVT.

The chain is built from TRBV7-2 and TRBJ2-1; D is uncertain. The germline V and J ends were trimmed by 2 bases and 2 bases, with 7 bases remaining between them. The CDR3 length is 14 residues. Germline lookup yields CDR1 SGHTA and CDR2 FQGNSA. The DNA of the CDR3 is TGTGCCAGCAGCTTATCAGCAACCTACAATGAGCAGTTCTTC. It translates to CASSLSATYNEQFF.

This CDR3 reads CASRTSGDNEQYF. The CDR3 DNA reads TGTGCCAGTCGGACTAGCGGGGACAATGAGCAGTACTTC. The chain combines TRBV28 with TRBJ2-5, with 12 bases matching TRBD2. The ends lost 9 bases at V and 11 bases at J; junction bases unmatched: 10. The CDR3 is 13 amino acids. Germline V gene lookup returns CDR1 MDHEN and CDR2 SYDVKM.

The rearrangement joins TRBV9 to TRBJ2-1; TRBD2 agrees at 8 bases. Germline V gene lookup returns CDR1 SGDLS and CDR2 YYNGEE. The CDR3 covers 17 residues. V lost 0 bases and J lost 6; bases outside the gene matches: 11. In DNA form, the CDR3 reads TGTGCCAGCAGCGTAGATCCAGCGGGGGCCAGGGGCAATGAGCAGTTCTTC. It translates to CASSVDPAGARGNEQFF. Full variable domain (outside the CDR3, taken from reference TRBV9 and TRBJ2-1): DSGVTQTPKHLITATGQRVTLRCSPRSGDLSVYWYQQSLDQGLQFLIQYYNGEERAKGNILERFSAQQFPDLHSELNLSSLELGDSALYFCASSVDPAGARGNEQFFGPGTRLTVL.

The gene calls are TRBV4-2 and TRBJ2-5; 9 bases agree with TRBD2. From germline, CDR1 is LGHNA and CDR2 YNFKEQ. The CDR3 is 16 amino acids. Trimming at V came to 0 bases and at J to 6 bases, leaving 8 bases not matched to a gene. The CDR3 sequence is CASSQEGASGVQTQYF. CDR3 DNA sequence: TGTGCCAGCAGCCAAGAAGGGGCTAGCGGGGTCCAGACCCAGTACTTC.

This clonotype was counted between two and nine times. Since a much larger clone is just one base distant, this may be a read error. The V and J genes are TRBV7-9 and TRBJ2-5; no clear D. Trimming cost V 5 bases and J 4 bases, with 5 bases left between them. Germline values: CDR1 SEHNR, CDR2 FQNEAQ (reference sequence). This CDR3 region has 11 residues. CDR3 residues: CASSELETQYF. The CDR3 region has the DNA TGTGCCAGCAGCGAACTAGAGACCCAGTACTTC.

The V gene is TRBV3-1, the J gene TRBJ2-1, with TRBD1 identical over 8 bases. The CDR3 loop spans 15 amino acids. V gave up 6 bases and J gave up 3 bases; unmatched junction bases: 7. Germline assignment: CDR1 LGHDT and CDR2 YNNKEL (reference sequence). CDR3 loop: CASRQWDRNYNEQFF. DNA for the CDR3: TGTGCCAGCAGACAATGGGACAGGAACTACAATGAGCAGTTCTTC.

The CDR3 DNA reads TGTGCCAGCAGTCGCCTCGGACAGGGTTCGGATGAGCAGTACTTC. Protein sequence: CASSRLGQGSDEQYF. The chain has TRBV6-6 and TRBJ2-7; 8 bases align to TRBD1. CDR3 length: 15 residues. Germline V gives CDR1 MNHNY, CDR2 SVGAGI (reference sequence). Trimming removed 5 bases from V and 7 bases from J; junction bases left unmatched: 13.

This clonotype was observed a few times. The chain recombines TRBV6-5 with TRBJ2-7; 9 positions agree with TRBD1. Germline values: CDR1 MNHEY, CDR2 SVGAGI. V gave up 2 bases and J gave up 3 bases; unmatched junction bases: 5. This CDR3 has 15 amino acids. The CDR3 coding sequence is TGTGCCAGCAGTTACCGGACAGGGGCCAACTACGAGCAGTACTTC. It encodes CASSYRTGANYEQYF.

The chain uses TRBV12-3 or TRBV12-4 and TRBJ2-7, with TRBD2 identical over 13 bases. The CDR3 spans 15 residues. Germline trimming cut 5 bases from V and 5 bases from J; bases unmatched to any gene: 6. The CDR3 DNA sequence: TGTGCCAGCAGTCGGGGACTAGCGGGGTTTAACGAGCAGTACTTC. Its translation is CASSRGLAGFNEQYF.

The V call is TRBV10-3, the J call TRBJ2-1; TRBD2 aligns across 9 bases. The J segment lost 1 base and the V segment lost 7 bases, leaving 5 bases of the junction unmatched. This CDR3 contains 15 residues. The germline CDR1 and CDR2 sequences are ENHRY and SYGVKD. The CDR3 is CAITSAGGSYNEQFF. In DNA form, the CDR3 reads TGTGCCATCACCTCAGCGGGGGGTTCCTACAATGAGCAGTTCTTC.

CDR3 DNA sequence: TGTGCCAGCAGTTACGTGGGGGCAGACGGGGATACGCAGTATTTT. This translates into CASSYVGADGDTQYF. The V gene is TRBV6-2 or TRBV6-3, the J gene TRBJ2-3, with D maybe TRBD1 (6 bases). Germline CDR1 is MNHEY and CDR2 is SVGEGT. The CDR3 totals 15 residues. V gave up 2 bases and J gave up 6 bases, with 15 bases separating them.

J is TRBJ2-7 and V is TRBV3-1, with D tentatively TRBD1 (7 bases). The CDR3 sequence is 15 residues long. Germline V lookup: CDR1 LGHDT, CDR2 YNNKEL (reference sequence). Trimming removed 4 bases at V and 5 bases at J, with 18 bases between. The CDR3 coding sequence is TGTGCCAGCAGCCGGGGGGACAGAGGGGACCACGAGCAGTACTTC. This sequence encodes CASSRGDRGDHEQYF.

The chain recombines TRBV20-1 with TRBJ2-7; tentative D call: TRBD2 (7 bases). The CDR3 is 17 amino acids. V lost 5 bases and J 3 bases, leaving 26 bases between the germline ends. CDR1 and CDR2 from the germline V gene are DFQATT and SNEGSKA (reference sequence). CDR3 residues: CSAPRPGAGGGLYEQYF. In DNA, the CDR3 is TGCAGTGCTCCTCGACCGGGAGCTGGCGGGGGCCTCTACGAGCAGTACTTC.

The rearrangement links TRBV5-1 to TRBJ2-1; possibly TRBD2 for D (6 bases). CDR3 length: 15 amino acids. The germline gives CDR1 SGHRS, CDR2 YFSETQ. V was cut by 7 bases and J by 5 bases, with 19 bases left in between. Here the CDR3 DNA reads TGCGCCAGCTATCCGGGGCCCGGCGGGAACAATGAGCAGTTCTTC. This gives the protein CASYPGPGGNNEQFF.

This clonotype was seen more than once but under ten times. This chain joins TRBV18 and TRBJ1-2; 8 nucleotides agree with TRBD1. V lost 8 bases to trimming and J lost 1 base; unmatched junction nucleotides: 6. CDR3 length: 14 amino acids. The germline V gene encodes CDR1 KGHSH and CDR2 LQKENI. The DNA for the CDR3 is TGTGCCAGCAGCCCGGGACAGGTTAACTATGGCTACACCTTC. Its protein product is CASSPGQVNYGYTF.

This clonotype has a handful of counts. This chain uses TRBV20-1 with TRBJ2-4; 10 bases are shared with TRBD2. Germline values: CDR1 DFQATT, CDR2 SNEGSKA (reference sequence). The CDR3 is 17 amino acids. Unmatched junction bases numbered 5, after V lost 0 bases and J lost 0 bases. The CDR3 region is CSARDASGGRAKNIQYF. The CDR3 region has the DNA TGCAGTGCTAGAGATGCTAGCGGGGGACGAGCCAAAAACATTCAGTACTTC.

The chain links TRBV5-1 to TRBJ2-3; the D gene is possibly TRBD1 (6 bases). V was trimmed by 4 bases and J by 2 bases, leaving 11 bases between them. The CDR3 runs 14 residues. Germline CDR1 reads SGHRS; CDR2 reads YFSETQ. CDR3 nucleotides: TGCGCCAGCAGCCTTGGACAGTTCACAGATACGCAGTATTTT. This sequence encodes CASSLGQFTDTQYF.

The chain carries TRBV12-3 or TRBV12-4 and TRBJ1-5; tentative D call: TRBD1 (5 bases). The CDR3 has 12 residues. V lost 3 bases and J lost 9, with 9 bases in between. CDR3 protein: CASSLGVLPQHF. The CDR3 DNA sequence: TGTGCCAGCAGTTTGGGGGTTCTGCCCCAGCATTTT.

The rearrangement joins TRBV15 to TRBJ2-5; 10 bases are shared with TRBD1. Trimming took 2 bases from V and 5 from J; bases not matched to a gene: 8. This CDR3 has 16 amino acids. Germline loops: CDR1 LNHNV, CDR2 YYDKDF (reference sequence). The DNA of the CDR3 is TGTGCCACCAGCAGACCCCGGACAGGGGGTGGGGAGACCCAGTACTTC. Translation: CATSRPRTGGGETQYF. The entire variable domain, with the rest obtained from reference TRBV15 and TRBJ2-5, is as follows: DAMVIQNPRYQVTQFGKPVTLSCSQTLNHNVMYWYQQKSSQAPKLLFHYYDKDFNNEADTPDNFQSRRPNTSFCFLDIRSPGLGDTAMYLCATSRPRTGGGETQYFGPGTRLLVL.

This rearrangement joins TRBV24-1 to TRBJ2-5; 7 bases agree with TRBD2. Germline CDR1 is KGHDR and CDR2 is SFDVKD. J gave up 11 bases and V 4 bases, and 18 bases lay outside the gene matches. The CDR3 is 16 residues long. The CDR3 DNA reads as TGTGCCACCAGTGACGGGGGACTAACGGGGAACAATGAGCAGTACTTC. Amino acid sequence: CATSDGGLTGNNEQYF.

V usage is TRBV7-8 and J usage is TRBJ2-1; D remains ambiguous. V gave up 5 bases and J gave up 0 bases, with 11 bases separating them. Germline values: CDR1 SGHVS, CDR2 FQNEAQ. The CDR3 spans 15 residues. CDR3 loop: CASSLFVSSYNEQFF. CDR3 DNA sequence: TGTGCCAGCAGCCTATTTGTTAGCTCCTACAATGAGCAGTTCTTC. The variable domain in full, with the rest retrieved from reference TRBV7-8 and TRBJ2-1, is GAGVSQSPRYKVAKRGQDVALRCDPISGHVSLFWYQQALGQGPEFLTYFQNEAQLDKSGLPSDRFFAERPEGSVSTLKIQRTQQEDSAVYLCASSLFVSSYNEQFFGPGTRLTVL.